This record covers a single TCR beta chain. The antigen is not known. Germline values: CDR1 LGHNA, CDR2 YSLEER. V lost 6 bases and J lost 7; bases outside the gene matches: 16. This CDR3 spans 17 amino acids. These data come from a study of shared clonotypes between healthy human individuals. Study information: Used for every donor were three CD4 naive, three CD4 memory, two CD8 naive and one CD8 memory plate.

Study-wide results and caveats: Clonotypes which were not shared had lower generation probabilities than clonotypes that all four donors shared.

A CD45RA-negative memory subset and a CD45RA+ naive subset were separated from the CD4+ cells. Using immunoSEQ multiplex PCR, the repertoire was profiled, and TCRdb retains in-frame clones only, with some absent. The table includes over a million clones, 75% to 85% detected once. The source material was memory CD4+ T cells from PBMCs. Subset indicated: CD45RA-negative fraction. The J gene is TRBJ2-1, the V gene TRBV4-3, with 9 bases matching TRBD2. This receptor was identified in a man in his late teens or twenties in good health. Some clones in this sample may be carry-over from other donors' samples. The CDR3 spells CASRSTLRSGRTNEQFF. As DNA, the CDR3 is TGCGCCAGCAGATCCACACTTCGCAGCGGGAGGACTAATGAGCAGTTCTTC.